The clone carrying this T cell receptor (beta chain) was seen only a few times. Its cognate antigen is unknown. The data were obtained in a study of cytomegalovirus exposure and HLA in healthy donors. The study's findings and limits: It was reported in a later analysis that an Asian-associated ancestry cluster showed fewer N-insertions than the roughly 620-donor mean. It was taken for granted in presence/absence analyses that sequencing depth across donors was roughly uniform. Solely CMV serostatus was available to characterize immune exposure.

Healthy bone marrow donors made up the donors. The study ran its PCR with 60 Vbeta and 13 Jbeta primers. Here immunoSEQ multiplex PCR was the method, and the copy in TCRdb shows in-frame clones only, minus some. Of 120,000 or so clones listed, approximately 80% are singletons. The TCR was taken from a man aged 30 to 39 in good health and CMV-seropositive. The sample consisted of PBMCs.

CDR3 in DNA: TGTGCCAGCAGCTTAGCGGGAGGGGGGGGTCATGGCTACACCTTC. Amino acids: CASSLAGGGGHGYTF. The chain links TRBV7-2 to TRBJ1-2; D might be TRBD1 (6 bases). Germline assignment: CDR1 SGHTA and CDR2 FQGNSA. Trimming removed 0 bases from V and 6 bases from J, with 14 bases in between. The CDR3 loop spans 15 amino acids.